The rows below give T cell receptor beta chains drawn from one sample of a study of T cells after yellow fever vaccination. TCRdb processed the 5' RACE reads anew with MiXCR; each CDR3 protein has one entry. Of a few hundred thousand distinct CDR3 sequences in the sample, 3% to 4.5% were seen once. Sequencing was performed on PBMCs, taken on the day of the yellow fever booster vaccination. These TCRs come from a young man who received the YFV17D yellow fever vaccine. The CDR3 runs from the conserved cysteine through the conserved F or W. The D gene is left open where the match is weak. Clone size appears in some rows only: once, few, many, or a class for an expanded clone.

d_call	j_call	v_call	clone_size	cdr3_nt	cdr3_aa
TRBD1	TRBJ2-4	TRBV20-1	many	TGCAGTGCTAGAGTCGGGGACAGGGGGCATTCCAAAAACATTCAGTACTTC	CSARVGDRGHSKNIQYF
NA	TRBJ2-5	TRBV7-2	NA	TGTGCCAGCAGTAACAGGGACCAAGAGACCCAGTACTTC	CASSNRDQETQYF
TRBD2	TRBJ2-1	TRBV4-2	many	TGTGCCAGCAGCCCCGGGACTAGTAGTAATGAGCAGTTCTTC	CASSPGTSSNEQFF
TRBD2	TRBJ2-2	TRBV5-1	many	TGCGCCAGCAGCTTGGCCGGGACTAGCGGGGACCCTAGACGGAACACCGGGGAGCTGTTTTTT	CASSLAGTSGDPRRNTGELFF
NA	TRBJ1-1	TRBV2	few	TGTGCCAGCAGCGAATGGGGGACCGGGGGCGCTGAAGCTTTCTTT	CASSEWGTGGAEAFF
NA	TRBJ2-7	TRBV4-1	many	TGCGCCAGCAGCCAAGACCGCGAGCAGTACTTC	CASSQDREQYF
NA	TRBJ1-1	TRBV30	few	TGTGCCTGGGGCTACCCGGGGCCGAACACTGAAGCTTTCTTT	CAWGYPGPNTEAFF
NA	TRBJ1-1	TRBV5-1	few	TGCGCCAGCAGCTCTCGTTTCGGTAACACTGAAGCTTTCTTT	CASSSRFGNTEAFF
TRBD1	TRBJ1-6	TRBV9	NA	TGTGCCAGCAGCATCAGGGGGCTGAATTCACCCCTCCACTTT	CASSIRGLNSPLHF
NA	TRBJ2-1	TRBV7-9	many	TGTGCCAGCAGCTTAGGTGCCTCCTACAATGAGCAGTTCTTC	CASSLGASYNEQFF
TRBD1	TRBJ1-1	TRBV5-1	many	TGCGCCAGCAGCTTGGGGGACAGGGTTTTGTCTGAAGCTTTCTTT	CASSLGDRVLSEAFF
TRBD1	TRBJ2-7	TRBV5-5	many	TGTGCCAGCAGCACCGGACAGGGCCCGGTAGAGCAGTACTTC	CASSTGQGPVEQYF
TRBD1	TRBJ2-3	TRBV6-2/TRBV6-3	NA	TGTGCCAGCAACCTACAGGGGGTAGAGGCAGATACGCAGTATTTT	CASNLQGVEADTQYF
TRBD2	TRBJ2-3	TRBV7-2	many	TGTGCCAGCAGCTTAGTGCCTAGCGGGGGATATAGACGTGATACGCAGTATTTT	CASSLVPSGGYRRDTQYF
NA	TRBJ2-5	TRBV11-2	many	TGTGCCAGCAGCTTAGGGAGCGGCGGTCTTGGGACCCAGTACTTC	CASSLGSGGLGTQYF
NA	TRBJ2-5	TRBV20-1	many	TGCAGTGCCCCGAGACAGGATACGGTGACCCAGTACTTC	CSAPRQDTVTQYF
TRBD2	TRBJ2-1	TRBV7-3	few	TGTGCCAGCAGCTTAATGGTGGCGGGGGGACACAATGAGCAGTTCTTC	CASSLMVAGGHNEQFF
NA	TRBJ1-5	TRBV20-1	few	TGCAGTGCTAGAGAGGGGACTTCTCAGCCCCAGCATTTT	CSAREGTSQPQHF
TRBD1	TRBJ1-5	TRBV15	few	TGTGCCACCAGCAGAGACGGGACAGGGAATCAGCCCCAGCATTTT	CATSRDGTGNQPQHF
TRBD1	TRBJ1-5	TRBV19	many	TGTGCCAGTACCTGGGACAGGGTCGATAATCAGCCCCAGCATTTT	CASTWDRVDNQPQHF
NA	TRBJ2-3	TRBV10-3	NA	TGTGCCATCAGTGAGTCGATGGGTCGGGGCACCTTCACAGATACGCAGTATTTT	CAISESMGRGTFTDTQYF
NA	TRBJ1-2	TRBV18	many	TGTGCCAGCTCACCATCCGGAAACTATGGCTACACCTTC	CASSPSGNYGYTF
NA	TRBJ2-2	TRBV30	NA	TGTGCCTGGAGTCCGGGCCCCGAGGGGACCGGGGAGCTGTTTTTT	CAWSPGPEGTGELFF
NA	TRBJ1-5	TRBV28	NA	TGTGCCAGCAGTCCCCGCGTAGGGCTGAGCAATCAGCCCCAGCATTTT	CASSPRVGLSNQPQHF
NA	TRBJ2-5	TRBV6-5	NA	TGTGCCAGCAGATCCACAGGGAGAGAAGAGACCCAGTACTTC	CASRSTGREETQYF
NA	TRBJ2-3	TRBV14	many	TGTGCCAGCAGCCATGGCGGGCCAGATACGCAGTATTTT	CASSHGGPDTQYF
NA	TRBJ1-1	TRBV6-1	few	TGTGCCAGCAGTGAAGACCCTTGGAGGGACACTGAAGCTTTCTTT	CASSEDPWRDTEAFF
TRBD1	TRBJ2-3	TRBV18	many	TGTGCCAGCTCACCGGGTTTCAGACAGGGGGGCACAGATACGCAGTATTTT	CASSPGFRQGGTDTQYF
NA	TRBJ2-3	TRBV14	many	TGTGCCAGCAGCCACACAGATACGCAGTATTTT	CASSHTDTQYF
TRBD2	TRBJ2-5	TRBV6-5	many	TGTGCCAGCAGTCTTAGCGGGGGGCCCCAAGAGACCCAGTACTTC	CASSLSGGPQETQYF
NA	TRBJ2-3	TRBV6-6	NA	TGTGCCAGCAGAGTCCGGACTGGGACAGATACGCAGTATTTT	CASRVRTGTDTQYF
TRBD1	TRBJ1-1	TRBV12-3/TRBV12-4	many	TGTGCCAGCAGTTTGGGCTTGCAGGGGGCTACTTTCTTT	CASSLGLQGATFF
NA	TRBJ2-2	TRBV5-1	many	TGCGCCAGCAGCCCGGCGAGACCTAACACCGGGGAGCTGTTTTTT	CASSPARPNTGELFF